This TCR beta chain is from a study of vaccination and CD4 T cells after COVID-19. Study summary: PCR on nasal swabs identified SARS-CoV-2 in convalescent patients, of whom under ten were mild and one severe.

The Oncomine TCR Beta short-read assay sequenced DNA from cultured CD4+ T cells. Genomic DNA extraction was carried out from cultured CD4+ T cells. TCRdb used MiXCR to reprocess the PCR reads, holding one entry per CDR3 protein. Of some 11,000 distinct CDR3 sequences listed, about 31% are singletons. Overall study results and limits: For convalescent patients, 304 of the 307 vaccine-specific clones analyzed were classified as spike mono-reactive.

Stated treatment: roughly 10-day PBMC culture with coronavirus spike peptide pools or control peptides (ViraFEST assay). As regards this clonotype: Its antigen remains unknown.

Trimming removed 6 bases at V and 1 base at J, with 13 bases between. This CDR3 region has 15 residues. The sequencing input was cultured CD4+ T cells from blood. This TCR was sampled from a human donor with COVID-19. The rearrangement uses TRBV12-3 or TRBV12-4 and TRBJ1-5, with D perhaps TRBD1 (5 bases). CDR3 sequence: CASSPLGTSNQPQHF. The CDR3, as DNA: TGTGCCAGCAGCCCCTTAGGGACGAGCAATCAGCCCCAGCATTTT.